This T cell receptor (beta chain) comes out of a study of blood T cell repertoires in COVID-19. Generated by immunoSEQ multiplex PCR, the TCRdb table keeps only in-frame clones and is missing some. Of some 52,000 clones listed, over 75% were seen once; the top ten hold 25% to 30%. This clone was found once. Trimming took off 0 bases at V and 4 bases at J, with 9 bases between the two ends. The CDR3 is 14 residues long. CDR1 and CDR2 from the germline V gene are PRHDT and FYEKMQ (reference sequence). The rearrangement joins TRBV13 to TRBJ1-1; a weak D match, TRBD1 (5 bases). Sequencing was carried out using peripheral blood. This sequence was found in a human donor in a cohort sampled during active COVID-19. CDR3 in amino acids: CASSLGRVGTEAFF. The CDR3 coding sequence is TGTGCCAGCAGCTTAGGCAGGGTGGGCACTGAAGCTTTCTTT.